The T cell receptor beta chain described here comes from a study of T cell clones after liver transplantation. General study points: These preliminary findings come from unstandardized post-transplant sampling times.

Profiling relied on immunoSEQ multiplex PCR, and the TCRdb table lists in-frame clones only, not all of them. The data contain tens of thousands of clones, 70% of them seen just once; the ten biggest clones take up around 2.8%. Unstimulated PBMCs were sorted into CD3+CD4+ and CD3+CD8+ populations. A note on this clone: Its cognate antigen is unknown.

Sequencing was performed on CD4+ T cells from blood, taken at the roughly 15-month timepoint. The receptor was isolated from a human patient who received a liver transplant. Some T cells may trace back to the graft donor.

CDR3 nucleotides: TGTGCCAGCAGCCAAGCAGGGGGAGCGACCCAGTACTTC. This encodes CASSQAGGATQYF. The V gene is TRBV4-2, the J gene TRBJ2-5; 7 positions agree with TRBD1. The CDR3 has 13 amino acids. The germline V gene has CDR1 LGHNA and CDR2 YNFKEQ. The V and J ends lost 1 base and 7 bases, in that order; junction bases with no gene match: 3.